Shown below are 9 T cell receptor beta chains from a single sample sequenced in a study of blood T cells in healthy people across ages. Primed by a sample-barcoded 5' primer and a J-beta primer mix, a second PCR proceeded for roughly 6 to 12 cycles. TCRdb reprocessed the 5' RACE reads via MiXCR and lists one record per CDR3 protein. The sample contains about 970,000 distinct CDR3 sequences, about 53% of which appear only once. Sequencing input: blood. Every receptor here comes from a woman in her sixties or seventies in good health.

The rearrangement links TRBV28 to TRBJ2-1, with unresolved D. The J call is uncertain, as TRBJ2-7 better fits the DNA end. Germline CDR1 MDHEN, CDR2 SYDVKM. This CDR3 contains 14 residues. The CDR3 here is CASSFGQQYNEQYF. The CDR3 coding sequence is TGTGCCAGCAGTTTCGGGCAGCAATACAATGAGCAGTACTTC.

This clonotype has just one count. The chain is built from TRBV24-1 and TRBJ1-5, with 8 bases that match TRBD1. The length of the CDR3 is 16 residues. The V gene's germline CDR1 is KGHDR and CDR2 SFDVKD. V trimming: 4 bases; J trimming: 10 bases; junction bases outside the gene matches: 14. CDR3 nucleotides: TGTGCCACCAGTGAAAGAAACAGGGGGGACAATCGTCCCCAGCATTTT. It codes for CATSERNRGDNRPQHF.

This clonotype was observed at least ten times. The V call is TRBV29-1, the J call TRBJ2-5, with TRBD2 matching over 11 bases. The CDR3 consists of 14 residues. In germline, CDR1 is SQVTM, CDR2 ANQGSEA. Unmatched junction bases numbered 6, after V lost 5 bases and J lost 4 bases. CDR3 DNA: TGCAGCGTTTTAGCGGGAGGGGGGTTAGAGACCCAGTACTTC. This encodes CSVLAGGGLETQYF.

The chain joins TRBV28 to TRBJ1-2, with no clear D. V was shortened by 6 bases and J by 1 base, with 9 bases between the two germline ends. CDR3 length: 13 residues. CDR1 MDHEN and CDR2 SYDVKM come from the germline V gene. CDR3 in DNA: TGTGCCAGCAGAAAGGAAAATAACTATGGCTACACCTTC. It specifies CASRKENNYGYTF.

The table lists this clonotype with many counts. This chain uses TRBV28 with TRBJ1-2; D unclear. This CDR3 is 13 amino acids long. From germline, CDR1 is MDHEN and CDR2 SYDVKM. V lost 6 bases to trimming and J lost 2 bases, with 10 bases between them. CDR3 nucleotide sequence: TGTGCCAGCAGCTTGTCGCGGAACTATGGCTACACCTTC. It codes for CASSLSRNYGYTF.

This clonotype has only a few counts. The chain joins TRBV10-2 to TRBJ1-5; possible D gene TRBD1, 5 bases. The CDR3 length is 16 residues. Germline CDR1 and CDR2: WSHSY and SAAADI. The V end lost 6 bases, the J end lost 0 bases, and 15 bases lay between the germline ends. The CDR3 DNA is TGCGCCAGCAGACCCGGGACCGCTTATAGCAATCAGCCCCAGCATTTT. As protein: CASRPGTAYSNQPQHF.

This clonotype was found a few times. The chain couples TRBV12-3 or TRBV12-4 to TRBJ1-4, with 7 bases lining up with TRBD1. The CDR3 loop spans 13 amino acids. With V trimmed by 10 bases and J by 8 bases, 10 bases remained unmatched. DNA for the CDR3: TGTGCCATCCTTCGACAGGGTCGGGAAAAACTGTTTTTT. The encoded protein is CAILRQGREKLFF.

The chain joins TRBV11-2 to TRBJ2-1; 7 bases align to TRBD2. The CDR3 sequence is 12 residues long. CDR1 is SGHAT and CDR2 is FQNNGV in the germline V gene. Germline trimming cut 8 bases from V and 8 bases from J; bases unmatched to any gene: 6. The CDR3 sequence is CASCRAGDEQFF. The DNA for the CDR3 is TGTGCCAGCTGCCGGGCGGGAGATGAGCAGTTCTTC.

The chain couples TRBV6-1 to TRBJ2-4; D is unclear. The DNA end is more similar to TRBJ2-7, so the J call may be wrong. Germline V gives CDR1 MNHNS, CDR2 SASEGT. The CDR3 covers 13 residues. CDR3 sequence: CASTYSDFYEQYF. The CDR3 DNA sequence: TGTGCCAGCACCTATTCTGACTTCTACGAGCAGTACTTC.